Listed below are T cell receptor beta chains from one sample, sequenced in a study of T cell changes during pregnancy in multiple sclerosis. Some clones are missing from TCRdb's copy, which holds only in-frame ones; the method was immunoSEQ multiplex PCR. The sample holds 32,000 or so clones, 89% seen once. Sequences were derived from CD8+ T cells from peripheral blood mononuclear cells, sampled in the second trimester of pregnancy. The receptors were sampled from a female donor with multiple sclerosis, enrolled in a pregnancy study. The CDR3 runs from the conserved cysteine through the conserved F or W. Each record gives: clone size, J gene, V gene, D gene, CDR3 protein, CDR3 DNA. A D gene is named only where the DNA matches it firmly. Where a row states a size, it is once, few, many or the class of an expanded clone; other rows omit it.

>NA|TRBJ1-3|TRBV2|NA
CASREGRNSGNTIYF
TGTGCCAGCAGGGAGGGACGGAACTCTGGAAACACCATATATTTT
>NA|TRBJ1-1|TRBV7-3|NA
CASSRSVYTEAFF
TGTGCCAGCAGCCGATCAGTTTACACTGAAGCTTTCTTT
>few|TRBJ1-3|TRBV30|NA
CAWRAGNTIYF
TGTGCCTGGAGGGCAGGAAACACCATATATTTT
>NA|TRBJ2-7|TRBV7-2|NA
CASSGTGPESYEQYF
TGTGCCAGCAGCGGTACAGGGCCAGAATCCTACGAGCAGTACTTC
>NA|TRBJ1-6|TRBV21-1|NA
CASSSPGQGFF
TGTGCCAGCAGCTCCCCGGGACAGGGTTTTTTT
>NA|TRBJ1-1|TRBV27|NA
CASSPGFPEAFF
TGTGCCAGCAGCCCAGGGTTCCCTGAAGCTTTCTTT
>NA|TRBJ1-6|TRBV4-1|NA
CASSQDGSGPHF
TGCGCCAGCAGCCAAGATGGGTCGGGTCCGCATTTT
>NA|TRBJ2-7|TRBV5-6|NA
CASSLDRSYEQYF
TGTGCCAGCAGCTTGGATCGGAGCTACGAGCAGTACTTC
>NA|TRBJ2-5|TRBV7-9|TRBD1
CASSLYPRQGQTQYF
TGTGCCAGCAGCTTATACCCCCGACAGGGACAGACCCAGTACTTC
>NA|TRBJ1-4|TRBV5-1|NA
CASSLAQGANEKLFF
TGCGCCAGCAGCTTGGCACAGGGAGCTAATGAAAAACTGTTTTTT
>NA|TRBJ2-7|TRBV6-6|NA
CASGGAATYEQYF
TGTGCCAGCGGAGGTGCAGCCACCTACGAGCAGTACTTC
>NA|TRBJ2-2|TRBV5-4|TRBD1
CASSSDRGTNTGELFF
TGTGCCAGCAGCTCGGACAGGGGTACGAACACCGGGGAGCTGTTTTTT
>NA|TRBJ1-2|TRBV15|NA
CATNRDTSNYGYTF
TGTGCCACCAACCGGGACACCTCAAACTATGGCTACACCTTC
>NA|TRBJ2-3|TRBV27|TRBD2
CASTSPGGLAGVIDTQYF
TGTGCCAGCACTTCACCCGGGGGACTAGCGGGAGTCATAGATACGCAGTATTTT
>once|TRBJ2-1|TRBV30|NA
CAWSASSYNEQFF
TGTGCCTGGAGTGCTAGCTCCTACAATGAGCAGTTCTTC
>NA|TRBJ2-1|TRBV7-7|TRBD2
CASSLGSGVYNEQFF
TGTGCCAGCAGCTTAGGTAGCGGGGTCTACAATGAGCAGTTCTTC
>once|TRBJ2-5|TRBV7-9|TRBD1
CASSPTVGTAQETQYF
TGTGCCAGCAGCCCGACAGTCGGGACAGCGCAAGAGACCCAGTACTTC
>NA|TRBJ2-7|TRBV5-1|TRBD2
CASSPASGLDYEQYF
TGCGCCAGCAGCCCTGCTAGCGGATTAGACTACGAGCAGTACTTC
>NA|TRBJ2-5|TRBV27|NA
CASSRVPGSDQETQYF
TGTGCCAGCAGTAGGGTACCAGGGTCAGACCAAGAGACCCAGTACTTC
>NA|TRBJ2-7|TRBV5-1|NA
CASSLVGDEQYF
TGCGCCAGCAGCTTGGTAGGGGACGAGCAGTACTTC
>NA|TRBJ1-1|TRBV9|NA
CASGPGGRGSVEGTEAFF
TGTGCCAGCGGTCCGGGTGGGCGGGGGTCGGTTGAGGGCACTGAAGCTTTCTTT
>NA|TRBJ1-2|TRBV13|TRBD1
CASSSPSAGTGNYGYTF
TGTGCCAGCAGCTCCCCCTCTGCCGGGACAGGGAACTATGGCTACACCTTC
>NA|TRBJ2-7|TRBV10-3|TRBD2
CAISEETASGNYEQYF
TGTGCCATCAGTGAGGAAACGGCTAGCGGGAATTACGAGCAGTACTTC
>once|TRBJ2-7|TRBV5-1|NA
CASSLAGLHYEQYF
TGCGCCAGCAGCTTGGCCGGACTTCACTACGAGCAGTACTTC
>NA|TRBJ2-2|TRBV27|NA
CASSFHSRGLGTGELFF
TGTGCCAGCAGTTTCCACTCGAGGGGGTTGGGCACCGGGGAGCTGTTTTTT
>NA|TRBJ2-5|TRBV5-4|TRBD2
CASSFPSDRTSGSKETQYF
TGTGCCAGCAGCTTCCCATCTGATAGGACTAGCGGGAGTAAGGAGACCCAGTACTTC
>once|TRBJ2-7|TRBV5-5|TRBD2
CASSEAGGGYEQYF
TGTGCCAGCAGCGAAGCGGGGGGCGGCTACGAGCAGTACTTC
>NA|TRBJ2-1|TRBV27|TRBD1
CASRGGQGRAPGGSYNEQFF
TGTGCCAGCAGGGGGGGACAGGGTCGGGCCCCAGGTGGGTCCTACAATGAGCAGTTCTTC
>NA|TRBJ1-1|TRBV15|NA
CATSNIPGANTEAFF
TGTGCCACCAGCAATATTCCAGGGGCGAACACTGAAGCTTTCTTT
>NA|TRBJ1-1|TRBV7-9|NA
CASSSFTVNTEAFF
TGTGCCAGCAGCTCCTTTACAGTGAACACTGAAGCTTTCTTT
>NA|TRBJ2-2|TRBV19|TRBD1
CATLQGAGGTGELFF
TGTGCCACTCTACAGGGGGCTGGGGGTACCGGGGAGCTGTTTTTT
>NA|TRBJ2-1|TRBV7-9|TRBD2
CASSSLTSGGRLSYNEQFF
TGTGCCAGCAGCTCCCTGACTAGCGGGGGACGCCTTTCCTACAATGAGCAGTTCTTC